These 13 T cell receptor beta chains share one sample of origin, sequenced in a study of response to subunit inactivated influenza vaccine. TCRdb reprocessed the RT-PCR reads via MiXCR and lists one record per CDR3 protein. The sample has some 500,000 distinct CDR3 sequences, about 17% seen once. Sequences were derived from CD4+ T cells sorted from PBMCs, sampled about 23 months after vaccination. These receptors were collected from a man between 50 and 70 years old who received an inactivated influenza vaccine.

The chain combines TRBV2 with TRBJ2-4, with 7 bases identical to TRBD1. The CDR3 length is 14 residues. V gave up 7 bases and J gave up 6 bases; unmatched junction bases: 9. The germline CDR1 and CDR2 sequences are SNHLY and FYNNEI. CDR3 sequence reads: CASTTGTASNIQYF. For the CDR3, the DNA is TGTGCCAGCACCACCGGGACAGCCTCAAACATTCAGTACTTC.

A few counts support this clonotype. This sequence joins TRBV20-1 and TRBJ2-3, with unresolved D. Germline CDR1 DFQATT, CDR2 SNEGSKA (reference sequence). The CDR3 is 16 amino acids. V lost 0 bases, J lost 0 bases, and 13 bases lay in between. The DNA of the CDR3 is TGCAGTGCTAGAGATATGCGAGGATGGAGCACAGATACGCAGTATTTT. Its translation: CSARDMRGWSTDTQYF.

V gene TRBV5-1 combines with J gene TRBJ2-3; D not certain. V gave up 3 bases and J gave up 0 bases, with 11 bases separating them. The CDR3 runs 15 residues. Germline CDR1 reads SGHRS; CDR2 reads YFSETQ. The CDR3 nucleotides are TGCGCCAGCAGCTCAAGTCTTACTAGCACAGATACGCAGTATTTT. Translated, it gives CASSSSLTSTDTQYF.

This clonotype was detected a few times. CDR3 in DNA: TGCAGTGCTCCTGGGCAAGCGGGAGGGCCCTACGAGCAGTACTTC. Translation: CSAPGQAGGPYEQYF. V usage is TRBV20-1 and J usage is TRBJ2-7; 10 nucleotides agree with TRBD2. Per germline, CDR1 DFQATT and CDR2 SNEGSKA (reference sequence). The CDR3 extends over 15 amino acids. V lost 5 bases, J lost 2 bases, and 9 bases stayed unmatched.

At least ten counts were recorded for this clonotype. The rearrangement uses TRBV12-3 or TRBV12-4 and TRBJ2-1; 9 positions agree with TRBD2. The CDR3 is 17 residues long. V trimming: 5 bases; J trimming: 0 bases; junction bases outside the gene matches: 8. The CDR3 region is CASSHGGRGSSYNEQFF. The CDR3 DNA reads as TGTGCCAGCAGTCACGGCGGGAGGGGAAGCTCCTACAATGAGCAGTTCTTC.

This clonotype was picked up a small number of times. The genes are TRBV5-1 and TRBJ2-1; tentatively, D is TRBD2 (6 bases). This CDR3 spans 14 amino acids. Germline CDR1 and CDR2: SGHRS and YFSETQ. V dropped 0 bases and J dropped 7 bases, with 11 bases sitting between them. Here the CDR3 DNA reads TGCGCCAGCAGCTTGGGCAGTGGGGGGAATGAGCAGTTCTTC. As protein: CASSLGSGGNEQFF. The variable domain in full, completed from reference TRBV5-1 and TRBJ2-1, reads KAGVTQTPRYLIKTRGQQVTLSCSPISGHRSVSWYQQTPGQGLQFLFEYFSETQRNKGNFPGRFSGRQFSNSRSEMNVSTLELGDSALYLCASSLGSGGNEQFFGPGTRLTVL.

This clonotype was seen more than once but under ten times. The V and J genes are TRBV6-6 and TRBJ1-1; D is unclear. Per the germline V gene, CDR1 is MNHNY and CDR2 is SVGAGI (reference sequence). The CDR3 loop spans 13 amino acids. Trimming removed 8 bases from V and 1 base from J, with 11 bases in between. CDR3 nucleotide sequence: TGTGCCAGCGGAAGTCGGGGGAACACTGAAGCTTTCTTT. Protein product: CASGSRGNTEAFF.

The J gene is TRBJ1-1, the V gene TRBV20-1, with 9 bases matching TRBD1. V shed 7 bases and J 6 bases; nucleotides not matched to a gene: 12. The CDR3 contains 14 residues. Germline loops: CDR1 DFQATT, CDR2 SNEGSKA (reference sequence). The CDR3 sequence: CSVADRGWAPEAFF. In nucleotides, the CDR3 is TGCAGTGTCGCGGACAGGGGATGGGCCCCTGAAGCTTTCTTT.

This clonotype has more than one count but fewer than ten. This chain joins TRBV5-1 and TRBJ2-3; 9 bases line up with TRBD1. With V trimmed by 4 bases and J by 4 bases, 7 bases remained unmatched. CDR1 and CDR2 from the germline V gene are SGHRS and YFSETQ. The CDR3 runs 15 residues. The CDR3 bases are TGCGCCAGCAGCCTCGGGGACAGGGACTCAGATACGCAGTATTTT. This codes for CASSLGDRDSDTQYF.

This clonotype came up a few times. The V gene is TRBV4-1, the J gene TRBJ2-1, with 7 bases lining up with TRBD2. The germline CDR1 and CDR2 sequences are MGHRA and YSYEKL. The length of the CDR3 is 16 residues. Trimming cost V 0 bases and J 3 bases; bases outside gene matches: 5. The CDR3 DNA follows: TGCGCCAGCAGCCAAGATGCGCGGGGGTACTACAATGAGCAGTTCTTC. Amino acids: CASSQDARGYYNEQFF.

The chain has TRBV29-1 and TRBJ1-3; D is unclear. Trimming left V 2 bases short and J 0 bases short, with 11 bases between. CDR1 is SQVTM, CDR2 ANQGSEA, per germline. The CDR3 loop spans 15 amino acids. The CDR3 reads CSVEQGRSSGNTIYF. In DNA, the CDR3 is TGCAGCGTTGAACAAGGCCGAAGCTCTGGAAACACCATATATTTT.

The chain combines TRBV20-1 with TRBJ2-7; D possibly uses TRBD1 or TRBD2 (5 bases each). This CDR3 has 11 amino acids. CDR1 and CDR2 from the germline V gene are DFQATT and SNEGSKA (reference sequence). The chain's CDR3 is CTLRDADEQYF. The CDR3 DNA follows: TGCACCCTCCGGGACGCGGACGAGCAGTACTTC.

The chain links TRBV7-2 to TRBJ2-7, with 7 bases matching TRBD1. J gave up 5 bases and V 3 bases, and 7 bases lay outside the gene matches. The CDR3 totals 14 residues. The germline gives CDR1 SGHTA, CDR2 FQGNSA. CDR3 region: CASSLGRGFDEQYF. The CDR3 DNA sequence: TGTGCCAGCAGCTTGGGCAGGGGGTTCGACGAGCAGTACTTC.